Each of the 14 T cell receptor beta chains below was sequenced from the same sample in a study of blood T cell repertoires in COVID-19. TCRdb's table, derived via immunoSEQ multiplex PCR, lists solely in-frame clones and lacks some. The data show roughly 200,000 clones, about 83% seen once. Sequencing used peripheral blood. The receptors here all came from a man aged 60 to 69 who had recovered from COVID-19.

The chain joins TRBV9 to TRBJ2-3, with D perhaps TRBD2 (5 bases). There are 14 residues in the CDR3. V lost 0 bases to trimming and J lost 4 bases, with 9 bases between them. Looked up from germline, CDR1 is SGDLS and CDR2 is YYNGEE. CDR3 sequence (DNA): TGTGCCAGCAGCGTAGGTACTAGGTCAGATACGCAGTATTTT. Its protein product is CASSVGTRSDTQYF.

This chain links TRBV28 with TRBJ2-2; 7 bases align to TRBD1. Germline assignment: CDR1 MDHEN and CDR2 SYDVKM. The CDR3 is 14 amino acids. V gave up 6 bases and J gave up 1 base; unmatched junction bases: 2. CDR3 in amino acids: CASRRQGNTGELFF. CDR3 coding DNA: TGTGCCAGCAGGCGACAGGGGAACACCGGGGAGCTGTTTTTT.

The chain carries TRBV5-4 and TRBJ2-2; D is uncertain. CDR1 is SGHNT and CDR2 is YYREEE in the germline V gene (reference sequence). Trimming removed 2 bases from V and 5 bases from J, with 16 bases in between. CDR3 length: 16 residues. CDR3 DNA sequence: TGTGCCAGCAGCTTATCTGGAACACAGAGAACCGGGGAGCTGTTTTTT. Its protein is CASSLSGTQRTGELFF.

This clone was seen once. The chain carries TRBV27 and TRBJ2-1, with D unresolved. Trimming pared 3 bases from V and 0 bases from J, leaving 12 bases between. From germline, CDR1 is MNHEY and CDR2 SMNVEV (reference sequence). The CDR3 contains 16 residues. CDR3 sequence: CASSFDAPSSYNEQFF. Written as DNA, the CDR3 is TGTGCCAGCAGTTTCGATGCGCCGAGCTCCTACAATGAGCAGTTCTTC.

V is TRBV20-1 and J is TRBJ1-2; perhaps TRBD1 as D (6 bases). Trimming removed 3 bases from V and 6 bases from J, with 23 bases in between. This CDR3 spans 16 amino acids. CDR1 DFQATT and CDR2 SNEGSKA come from the germline V gene (reference sequence). The CDR3 bases are TGCAGTGCTAGTTTCGGGGGGCTCGGCGGCGCCAATGGCTACACCTTC. It translates to CSASFGGLGGANGYTF.

The V call is TRBV5-6, the J call TRBJ2-1, with 13 bases matching TRBD2. The V and J ends lost 3 bases and 8 bases, in that order; junction bases with no gene match: 17. This CDR3 is built from 19 residues. Germline CDR1 is SGHDT and CDR2 is YYEEEE. The CDR3 DNA sequence: TGTGCCAGCAGCTCACTCTTAGGACTAGCGGGGGTCATGAGGGATGAGCAGTTCTTC. Translated: CASSSLLGLAGVMRDEQFF.

This clone was found once. The chain has TRBV11-3 and TRBJ2-2; 8 positions match TRBD1. V was pared by 5 bases and J by 0 bases, with 8 bases of the junction left unmatched. Per the germline V gene, CDR1 is SGHNT and CDR2 is YENEEA. The CDR3 spans 17 residues. The CDR3 here is CASSPRTGSTNTGELFF. As DNA, the CDR3 is TGTGCCAGCAGCCCCCGGACAGGGTCTACGAACACCGGGGAGCTGTTTTTT.

The chain links TRBV19 to TRBJ2-1; 11 bases are a match to TRBD2. Germline V gene lookup returns CDR1 LNHDA and CDR2 SQIVND (reference sequence). V lost 6 bases to trimming and J lost 4 bases; unmatched junction nucleotides: 5. CDR3 length: 15 amino acids. CDR3 protein: CASSPTSGAYNEQFF. The CDR3, as DNA: TGTGCCAGTAGCCCGACTAGCGGGGCATACAATGAGCAGTTCTTC.

The chain employs TRBV28 and TRBJ1-3; no firm D call. The ends were cut back, 6 bases at V and 1 base at J, with 13 bases in the middle. The CDR3 consists of 15 residues. Germline V gene lookup returns CDR1 MDHEN and CDR2 SYDVKM. CDR3 bases: TGTGCCAGCAGCAAGATGGGCACGTCTGGAAACACCATATATTTT. Its protein is CASSKMGTSGNTIYF.

The chain couples TRBV7-2 to TRBJ2-1; 8 positions agree with TRBD2. V was clipped by 1 base and J by 10 bases; unmatched bases: 9. The CDR3 sequence is 15 residues long. Germline V gene sequence: CDR1 SGHTA, CDR2 FQGNSA. Here the CDR3 reads CASSLVAAGGGEQFF. In DNA form, the CDR3 reads TGTGCCAGCAGCTTAGTTGCCGCGGGGGGTGGGGAGCAGTTCTTC.

The gene calls are TRBV5-8 and TRBJ2-1; 9 nucleotides match TRBD2. From germline, CDR1 is SGHTS and CDR2 YDEGEE. The V gene end was trimmed by 1 base and the J gene end by 2 bases; junction bases not matched to a gene: 16. This CDR3 is 20 amino acids long. The CDR3 DNA sequence: TGTGCCAGCAGCTTGATAAGGACTAGCGCAGGCACAGATACCTACAATGAGCAGTTCTTC. Amino acid sequence: CASSLIRTSAGTDTYNEQFF.

The V call is TRBV5-1, the J call TRBJ1-1; no reliable D call. This CDR3 has 14 residues. Trimming removed 3 bases at V and 5 bases at J, with 14 bases between. Germline CDR1 reads SGHRS; CDR2 reads YFSETQ. CDR3 sequence: CASSSTTLETEAFF. CDR3 coding DNA: TGCGCCAGCAGCTCTACGACACTCGAGACTGAAGCTTTCTTT.

This clone showed up just a few times. The V gene is TRBV19, the J gene TRBJ2-7; D not certain. The V end was cut by 3 bases, the J end by 3 bases, with 12 bases between. The CDR3 contains 14 residues. Germline V lookup: CDR1 LNHDA, CDR2 SQIVND (reference sequence). The CDR3 DNA is TGTGCCAGTAGTATTAGAGTCTCTGTCTACGAGCAGTACTTC. It translates to CASSIRVSVYEQYF.

The chain links TRBV3-1 (or the pseudogene TRBV3-2) to TRBJ2-7; possible D gene TRBD2, 6 bases. V was pared by 3 bases and J by 4 bases, with 10 bases between. Germline V gene sequence: CDR1 LGHDT, CDR2 YNNKEL (reference sequence). The CDR3 is made up of 13 amino acids. The chain's CDR3 is CASSHLGGYEQYF. The CDR3 nucleotides are TGTGCCAGCAGCCACCTCGGGGGTTACGAGCAGTACTTC.